Below, 17 T cell receptor beta chains from the same sample are listed, as sequenced in a study of blood T cell repertoires in COVID-19. Data came from immunoSEQ multiplex PCR; TCRdb stores just in-frame clones and leaves some out. This table holds more than 300,000 clones, 88% found once. What was sequenced was PBMCs or T cells enriched from blood (not recorded which). Source of these receptors: a woman aged 18-29 years who had recovered from COVID-19.

The J gene is TRBJ1-6, the V gene TRBV7-3; 8 nucleotides line up with TRBD1. This CDR3 is built from 15 residues. V was clipped by 5 bases and J by 7 bases; unmatched bases: 7. Germline V CDR1 and CDR2: SGHTA, FQGTGA. In DNA form, the CDR3 reads TGTGCCAGCAGCCTTCAGGGGGCTCAAAATTCACCCCTCCACTTT. It translates to CASSLQGAQNSPLHF.

This chain connects TRBV5-1 to TRBJ1-2, with D possibly matching TRBD1 (6 bases). Germline V gives CDR1 SGHRS, CDR2 YFSETQ. This CDR3 region has 13 residues. Trimming stripped 0 bases from V and 8 bases from J, with 11 bases between. This chain's CDR3 is CASSLAQGQGYTF. The CDR3, as DNA: TGCGCCAGCAGCTTGGCACAGGGTCAGGGCTACACCTTC.

J is TRBJ1-4 and V is TRBV4-3, with D possibly matching TRBD1 (6 bases). V was shortened by 0 bases and J by 0 bases, with 11 bases between the two germline ends. The CDR3 spans 17 residues. From germline, CDR1 is LGHNA and CDR2 YSLEER. Here the CDR3 reads CASSQDYGTTTNEKLFF. The CDR3 bases are TGCGCCAGCAGCCAAGATTATGGGACAACAACTAATGAAAAACTGTTTTTT.

V gene TRBV4-2 combines with J gene TRBJ1-2, with 7 nucleotides matching TRBD1. Germline V gene data show CDR1 as LGHNA and CDR2 as YNFKEQ. The V and J ends lost 1 base and 2 bases, in that order; junction bases with no gene match: 7. The CDR3 is 16 residues long. The CDR3 region has the DNA TGTGCCAGCAGCCAAGGGTCGGGACAGAGGAACTATGGCTACACCTTC. Residues: CASSQGSGQRNYGYTF.

V is TRBV4-1 and J is TRBJ1-1, with a weak D call TRBD1 (5 bases). CDR3 size: 14 residues. V lost 1 base and J 10 bases, leaving 16 bases between the germline ends. Germline CDR1 and CDR2: MGHRA and YSYEKL. The CDR3 coding sequence is TGCGCCAGCAGCCAAGTCTCGGGGGAAAGGGTAGCTTTCTTT. Its translation: CASSQVSGERVAFF.

J is TRBJ2-2 and V is TRBV5-5; D is undetermined. This CDR3 is 18 amino acids long. CDR1 and CDR2 (germline): SGHKS, YYEKEE (reference sequence). V dropped 0 bases and J dropped 2 bases, with 17 bases sitting between them. For the CDR3, the DNA is TGTGCCAGCAGCTTGGCTCTGCAGGCAGCCATTAACACCGGGGAGCTGTTTTTT. As protein: CASSLALQAAINTGELFF.

V usage is TRBV15 and J usage is TRBJ1-2; TRBD1 is a possible D gene (5 bases). The CDR3 is 11 residues long. CDR1 is LNHNV and CDR2 is YYDKDF in the germline V gene (reference sequence). Trimming took off 7 bases at V and 3 bases at J, with 6 bases between the two ends. CDR3 residues: CATIGDYGYTF. The CDR3 DNA reads TGTGCCACCATAGGGGACTATGGCTACACCTTC.

The chain is built from TRBV19 and TRBJ1-2; D might be TRBD1 (6 bases). Looked up from germline, CDR1 is LNHDA and CDR2 is SQIVND (reference sequence). The V gene lost 6 bases and the J gene lost 4 bases, with 15 bases spanning the gap. The CDR3 covers 14 residues. This chain's CDR3 is CASSQGQGFYGYTF. The CDR3 region has the DNA TGTGCCAGTAGCCAGGGGCAGGGGTTCTATGGCTACACCTTC.

The rearrangement links TRBV10-3 to TRBJ1-6, with D tentatively TRBD1 (6 bases). The CDR3 length is 15 residues. Germline lookup yields CDR1 ENHRY and CDR2 SYGVKD. Trimming took off 6 bases at V and 9 bases at J, with 18 bases between the two ends. The CDR3 reads CAIRLGGGEGSPLHF. CDR3 bases: TGTGCCATCAGGTTAGGCGGGGGCGAAGGTTCACCCCTCCACTTT.

CDR3 nucleotide sequence: TGCGCCAGCAGCCAAACACTGACAGACTATGGCTACACCTTC. This codes for CASSQTLTDYGYTF. The chain recombines TRBV4-1 with TRBJ1-2; TRBD1 might be the D (5 bases). The CDR3 is made up of 14 amino acids. Germline CDR1 is MGHRA and CDR2 is YSYEKL. Trimming shortened V by 2 bases and J by 3 bases, and 10 bases separated the two germline ends.

This chain uses TRBV14 with TRBJ2-5; 7 bases fit TRBD1. The germline V gene has CDR1 SGHDN and CDR2 FVKESK. Trimming cost V 4 bases and J 2 bases; bases outside gene matches: 4. The length of the CDR3 is 14 residues. The CDR3 nucleotides are TGTGCCAGCAGCCTTCGGACAGGACAAGAGACCCAGTACTTC. Its protein product is CASSLRTGQETQYF.

The chain employs TRBV27 and TRBJ1-1; D is uncertain. Germline V gene sequence: CDR1 MNHEY, CDR2 SMNVEV (reference sequence). The CDR3 loop spans 14 amino acids. The germline V and J ends were trimmed by 2 bases and 1 base, with 8 bases remaining between them. CDR3 region: CASSLADKNTEAFF. The CDR3 nucleotides read TGTGCCAGCAGTTTAGCCGACAAGAACACTGAAGCTTTCTTT.

V and J are TRBV11-2 and TRBJ1-1, with D unclear. Germline values: CDR1 SGHAT, CDR2 FQNNGV. The CDR3 sequence is 14 residues long. Trimming took 5 bases from V and 1 from J, leaving 11 bases between them. The CDR3 DNA follows: TGTGCCAGCAGCCCAAGAGGAGAGAACACTGAAGCTTTCTTT. Amino acid sequence: CASSPRGENTEAFF.

V and J are TRBV4-3 and TRBJ2-3; 9 positions agree with TRBD2. CDR3 size: 18 residues. V lost 4 bases, J lost 2 bases, and 13 bases stayed unmatched. The germline V gene encodes CDR1 LGHNA and CDR2 YSLEER. As DNA, the CDR3 is TGCGCCAGCAGCCCACGTCCTGCTAGCGGGGCGACCACAGATACGCAGTATTTT. It translates to CASSPRPASGATTDTQYF.

V usage is TRBV19 and J usage is TRBJ1-5; 7 bases fit TRBD1. Germline V gives CDR1 LNHDA, CDR2 SQIVND (reference sequence). This CDR3 region has 18 residues. The V and J ends lost 7 bases and 0 bases, in that order; junction bases with no gene match: 15. The CDR3: CASTSSGRGIHSNQPQHF. CDR3 coding DNA: TGTGCCAGTACATCCTCGGGCAGGGGGATCCATAGCAATCAGCCCCAGCATTTT. Full variable domain (outside the CDR3, taken from reference TRBV19 and TRBJ1-5): DGGITQSPKYLFRKEGQNVTLSCEQNLNHDAMYWYRQDPGQGLRLIYYSQIVNDFQKGDIAEGYSVSREKKESFPLTVTSAQKNPTAFYLCASTSSGRGIHSNQPQHFGDGTRLSIL.

The chain is built from TRBV6-5 and TRBJ1-1; D may be TRBD1 (5 bases). The CDR3 consists of 15 residues. Trimming took 2 bases from V and 3 from J, leaving 13 bases between them. The germline CDR1 and CDR2 sequences are MNHEY and SVGAGI. The CDR3 nucleotides are TGTGCCAGCAGTTACAGGGGCTGGGGGGACACTGAAGCTTTCTTT. Its translation: CASSYRGWGDTEAFF.

The chain employs TRBV20-1 and TRBJ2-7, with D uncertain. The CDR3 spans 10 residues. V was shortened by 4 bases and J by 5 bases, with 6 bases between the two germline ends. Germline V CDR1 and CDR2: DFQATT, SNEGSKA (reference sequence). The CDR3 spells CSAKANEQYF. CDR3 bases: TGCAGTGCTAAAGCCAACGAGCAGTACTTC.